The 3 T cell receptor beta chains below come from one sample, sequenced in a study of T cells in Graves' hyperthyroidism and ophthalmopathy. Amplified regions were TCR beta CDR3 sequences from RNA transcripts. During a first-round RT-PCR of the TCR CDR3, the HTBI primer set was used. One entry per CDR3 protein, called by TCRdb with MiXCR from the multiplex PCR reads. The repertoire has 600,000 to 900,000 distinct CDR3 sequences, 15% to 20% of them found once; the top ten carry 8.4%. Sequencing was done on a sample of blood. The receptors here all came from a man between 18 and 35 years old with Graves' hyperthyroidism.

The table lists this clonotype with many counts. The CDR3 nucleotides are TGTGCCAGCTCACCCCCGGGACCTGGCCGCTACGAGCAGTACTTC. Its protein product is CASSPPGPGRYEQYF. The V call is TRBV18, the J call TRBJ2-7, with D possibly being TRBD1 or TRBD2 (5 bases each). Germline assignment: CDR1 KGHSH and CDR2 LQKENI. Trimming left V 3 bases short and J 3 bases short, with 15 bases between. This CDR3 has 15 amino acids.

This clonotype was picked up a small number of times. This chain links TRBV29-1 with TRBJ1-2, with 8 positions matching TRBD1. Germline V gene sequence: CDR1 SQVTM, CDR2 ANQGSEA. This CDR3 is 12 amino acids long. With V trimmed by 5 bases and J by 4 bases, 3 bases remained unmatched. The CDR3 loop is CSVRGQGYGYTF. CDR3 coding DNA: TGCAGCGTTCGTGGACAGGGCTATGGCTACACCTTC.

There are many counts of this clonotype. The chain joins TRBV28 to TRBJ1-2; D is undetermined. The CDR3 spans 14 residues. Trimming took 5 bases from V and 5 from J, leaving 15 bases between them. Germline values: CDR1 MDHEN, CDR2 SYDVKM. The CDR3 coding sequence is TGTGCCAGCAGTCACGGACGAGGCCGTTATGGCTACACCTTC. The encoded protein is CASSHGRGRYGYTF.